A selection of T cell receptor beta chains follows, all from one sample in a study of blood T cells in healthy people across ages. TCRdb reprocessed the 5' RACE reads with MiXCR, giving one entry per CDR3 protein. This sample has 870,000 or so distinct CDR3 sequences, with 25% to 35% found just once. The sequenced material came from blood. The origin of the receptors is a woman older than 75 in good health. Each CDR3 is given with its conserved first and last residue. The D gene is left open where the match is weak. Size is stated for part of the rows, as once, few or many counts, or as a class when the clone is expanded.

V	J	size	D	CDR3	DNA
TRBV20-1	TRBJ2-1	many	TRBD2	CSARDMTSGGALYNEQFF	TGCAGTGCTAGAGATATGACTAGCGGGGGGGCCCTCTACAATGAGCAGTTCTTC
TRBV7-8	TRBJ1-5	-	-	CASSLAAAASSNQPQHF	TGTGCCAGCAGCTTAGCCGCGGCAGCTTCTAGCAATCAGCCCCAGCATTTT
TRBV20-1	TRBJ2-2	few	-	CSATSGNKVTGELFF	TGCAGTGCCACTTCCGGCAACAAGGTCACCGGGGAGCTGTTTTTT
TRBV5-1	TRBJ2-3	few	TRBD1	CATTFVGQGTDTQYF	TGCGCCACCACTTTTGTTGGACAGGGTACAGATACGCAGTATTTT
TRBV5-6	TRBJ2-5	many	-	CASSLGSALPSVETQYF	TGTGCCAGCAGTCTAGGGTCGGCACTACCCTCCGTAGAGACCCAGTACTTC
TRBV12-3/TRBV12-4	TRBJ1-5	many	-	CASQPSQGNQPQHF	TGTGCCAGCCAGCCCAGTCAGGGCAATCAGCCCCAGCATTTT
TRBV20-1	TRBJ1-4	many	-	CSASEQGFEKLFF	TGCAGTGCTAGTGAGCAGGGGTTTGAAAAACTGTTTTTT
TRBV12-3/TRBV12-4	TRBJ2-7	-	-	CASSCSRGGAYEQYF	TGTGCCAGCAGTTGCAGTAGAGGGGGGGCATACGAGCAGTACTTC
TRBV5-1	TRBJ1-1	many	-	CASRPTATVMNTEAFF	TGCGCCAGCAGACCGACCGCGACAGTCATGAACACTGAAGCTTTCTTT
TRBV10-3	TRBJ1-6	-	-	CAIRGQNSPLHF	TGTGCCATCAGAGGACAGAATTCACCCCTCCACTTT
TRBV9	TRBJ1-1	-	-	CASSVDYADTEAFF	TGTGCCAGCAGCGTCGACTATGCGGATACTGAAGCTTTCTTT
TRBV7-9	TRBJ1-1	many	-	CASSFVRAGGTEAFF	TGTGCCAGCAGCTTCGTCAGGGCGGGGGGCACTGAAGCTTTCTTT
TRBV6-5	TRBJ2-5	many	-	CATTSTGFGQETQYF	TGTGCCACCACTTCCACAGGGTTTGGGCAAGAGACCCAGTACTTC
TRBV18	TRBJ1-1	few	-	CASSPLRDTVGGSTEAFF	TGTGCCAGCTCTCCCCTCCGGGACACCGTGGGTGGTAGCACTGAAGCTTTCTTT
TRBV7-2	TRBJ2-7	many	-	CASSFCLYLLSYF	TGTGCCAGCAGCTTTTGCCTCTACCTCCTCTCGTACTTC
TRBV7-2	TRBJ1-2	-	-	CASSLDSGGGMGYTF	TGTGCCAGCAGCTTAGATAGTGGGGGGGGTATGGGCTACACCTTC
TRBV20-1	TRBJ2-1	many	-	CSARGGGASYNEQFF	TGCAGTGCTAGGGGAGGGGGGGCCTCCTACAATGAGCAGTTCTTC
TRBV11-2	TRBJ2-5	-	TRBD2	CASSLWSAGGVGTQYF	TGTGCCAGCAGCTTATGGTCAGCGGGGGGGGTCGGGACCCAGTACTTC
TRBV7-2	TRBJ2-7	many	-	CASSLFTYSYEQYF	TGTGCCAGCAGCTTATTTACGTACTCCTACGAGCAGTACTTC
TRBV7-9	TRBJ2-5	-	TRBD1	CASSPTGAGETQYF	TGTGCCAGCAGCCCGACAGGGGCGGGGGAGACCCAGTACTTC
TRBV7-8	TRBJ2-1	few	TRBD1	CASSFRPRTGGLTRGNEQFF	TGTGCCAGCAGCTTTCGCCCCAGGACAGGTGGTCTAACTAGAGGTAATGAGCAGTTCTTC
TRBV7-8	TRBJ2-7	-	-	CAGSPPRVIPEQYF	TGTGCCGGCAGCCCTCCCCGGGTAATCCCCGAGCAGTACTTC
TRBV2	TRBJ2-5	-	-	CASNNGGVAGETQYF	TGTGCCAGCAACAACGGGGGAGTTGCTGGAGAGACCCAGTACTTC
TRBV6-5	TRBJ2-1	many	-	CATHRALSYNEQFF	TGTGCCACTCACCGGGCCCTCTCCTACAATGAGCAGTTCTTC
TRBV29-1	TRBJ1-2	-	-	CSGGEGTYGYTF	TGCAGCGGTGGAGAGGGAACCTATGGCTACACCTTC
TRBV24-1	TRBJ2-5	many	-	CATGRGETQYF	TGTGCCACCGGCAGGGGAGAGACCCAGTACTTC
TRBV27	TRBJ1-1	many	TRBD1	CASSPQGAGNTEAFF	TGTGCCAGCAGTCCCCAGGGGGCTGGGAACACTGAAGCTTTCTTT
TRBV5-1	TRBJ2-5	-	-	CASSTQTRFKHQETQYF	TGCGCCAGCAGCACCCAGACACGTTTTAAACACCAAGAGACCCAGTACTTC
TRBV6-2/TRBV6-3	TRBJ2-7	many	-	CASSYSTRLVSYEQYF	TGTGCCAGCAGTTACTCTACCCGGCTAGTCTCCTACGAGCAGTACTTC
TRBV12-3/TRBV12-4	TRBJ2-5	many	TRBD2	CASRATSYIGRETQYF	TGTGCCAGCAGGGCGACTAGCTATATTGGGAGAGAGACCCAGTACTTC
TRBV7-2	TRBJ1-4	few	-	CASSSRQREKLFF	TGTGCCAGCAGCTCACGTCAGAGGGAAAAACTGTTTTTT
TRBV20-1	TRBJ2-7	many	-	CSARDPAGTPYEQYF	TGCAGTGCTAGAGATCCGGCGGGGACGCCCTACGAGCAGTACTTC